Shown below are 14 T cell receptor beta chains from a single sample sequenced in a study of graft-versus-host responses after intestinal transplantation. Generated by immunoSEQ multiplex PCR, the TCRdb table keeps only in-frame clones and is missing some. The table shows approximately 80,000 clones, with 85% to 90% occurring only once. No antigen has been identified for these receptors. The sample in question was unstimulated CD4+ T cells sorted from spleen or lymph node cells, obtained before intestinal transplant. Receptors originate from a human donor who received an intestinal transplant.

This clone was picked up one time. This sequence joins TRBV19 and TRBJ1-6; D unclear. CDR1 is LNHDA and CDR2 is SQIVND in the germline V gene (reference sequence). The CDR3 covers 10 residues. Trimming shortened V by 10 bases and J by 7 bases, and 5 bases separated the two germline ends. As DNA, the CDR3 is TGTGCCACCGGGAATTCACCCCTCCACTTT. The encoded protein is CATGNSPLHF.

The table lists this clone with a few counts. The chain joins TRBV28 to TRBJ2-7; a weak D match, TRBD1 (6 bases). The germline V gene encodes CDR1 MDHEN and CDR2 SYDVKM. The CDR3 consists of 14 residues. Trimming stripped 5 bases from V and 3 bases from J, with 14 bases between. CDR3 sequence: CASSLKGELYEQYF. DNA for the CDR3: TGTGCCAGCAGTCTCAAGGGGGAGCTCTACGAGCAGTACTTC.

This CDR3 is CASSLAGTRNEQFF. The CDR3 DNA reads TGTGCCAGCAGCTTAGCCGGGACACGGAATGAGCAGTTCTTC. V is TRBV7-3 and J is TRBJ2-1; D may be TRBD1 (6 bases). The CDR3 loop spans 14 amino acids. Germline assignment: CDR1 SGHTA and CDR2 FQGTGA. V was cut by 2 bases and J by 7 bases, with 12 bases left in between.

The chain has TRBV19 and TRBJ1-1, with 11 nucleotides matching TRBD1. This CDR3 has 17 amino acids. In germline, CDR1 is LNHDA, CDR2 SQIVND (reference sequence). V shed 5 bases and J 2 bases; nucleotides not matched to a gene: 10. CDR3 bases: TGTGCCAGTAGTGTGGACCGGGACAGGGGGTTCAACACTGAAGCTTTCTTT. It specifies CASSVDRDRGFNTEAFF.

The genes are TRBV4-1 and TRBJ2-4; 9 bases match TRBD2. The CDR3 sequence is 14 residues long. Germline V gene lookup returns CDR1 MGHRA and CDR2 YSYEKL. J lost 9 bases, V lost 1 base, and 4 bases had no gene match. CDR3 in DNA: TGCGCCAGCAGCCAAGGAGCGGGAGGAGCCATTCAGTACTTC. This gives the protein CASSQGAGGAIQYF.

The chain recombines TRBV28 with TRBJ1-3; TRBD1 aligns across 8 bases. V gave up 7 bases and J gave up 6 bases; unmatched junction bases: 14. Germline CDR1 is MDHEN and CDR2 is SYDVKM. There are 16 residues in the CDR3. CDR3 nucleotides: TGTGCCAGCAAGGGGGGTCTGGGGACAGGACAAAACACCATATATTTT. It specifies CASKGGLGTGQNTIYF.

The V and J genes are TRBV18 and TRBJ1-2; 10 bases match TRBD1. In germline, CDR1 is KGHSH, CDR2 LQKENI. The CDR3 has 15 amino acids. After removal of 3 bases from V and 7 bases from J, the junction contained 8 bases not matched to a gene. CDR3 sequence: CASSPQDRGRGGYTF. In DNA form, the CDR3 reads TGTGCCAGCTCACCGCAAGACAGGGGGCGCGGTGGCTACACCTTC.

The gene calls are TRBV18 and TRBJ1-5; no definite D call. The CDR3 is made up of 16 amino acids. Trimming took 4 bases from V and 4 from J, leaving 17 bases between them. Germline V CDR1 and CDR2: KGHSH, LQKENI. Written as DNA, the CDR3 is TGTGCCAGCTCACAGATCCCTGGGTCAGGAAATCAGCCCCAGCATTTT. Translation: CASSQIPGSGNQPQHF.

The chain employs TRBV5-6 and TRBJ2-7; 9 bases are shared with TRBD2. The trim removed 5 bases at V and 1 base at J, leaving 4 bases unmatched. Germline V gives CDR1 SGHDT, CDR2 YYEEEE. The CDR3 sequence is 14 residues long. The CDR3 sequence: CASRPGLASYEQYF. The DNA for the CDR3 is TGTGCCAGCAGGCCGGGACTAGCTTCCTACGAGCAGTACTTC.

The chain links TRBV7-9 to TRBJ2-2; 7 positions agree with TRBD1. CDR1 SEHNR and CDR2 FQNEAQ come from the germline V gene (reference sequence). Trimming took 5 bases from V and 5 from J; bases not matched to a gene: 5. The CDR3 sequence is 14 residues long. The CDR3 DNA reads TGTGCCAGCAGCCCCGGACAGGCGACCGGGGAGCTGTTTTTT. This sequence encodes CASSPGQATGELFF.

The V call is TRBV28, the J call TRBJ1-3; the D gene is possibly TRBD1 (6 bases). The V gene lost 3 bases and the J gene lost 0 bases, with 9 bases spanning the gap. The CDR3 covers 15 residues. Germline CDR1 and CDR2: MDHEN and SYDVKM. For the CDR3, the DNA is TGTGCCAGCAGTTTTGAGGGGGTCTCTGGAAACACCATATATTTT. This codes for CASSFEGVSGNTIYF.

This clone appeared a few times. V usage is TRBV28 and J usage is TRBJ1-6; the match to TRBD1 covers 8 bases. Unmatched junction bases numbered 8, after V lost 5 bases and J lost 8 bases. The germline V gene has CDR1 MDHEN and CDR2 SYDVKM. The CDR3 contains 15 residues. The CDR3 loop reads CASSTLTGVYSPLHF. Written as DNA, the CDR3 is TGTGCCAGCAGTACCCTGACAGGGGTATATTCACCCCTCCACTTT.

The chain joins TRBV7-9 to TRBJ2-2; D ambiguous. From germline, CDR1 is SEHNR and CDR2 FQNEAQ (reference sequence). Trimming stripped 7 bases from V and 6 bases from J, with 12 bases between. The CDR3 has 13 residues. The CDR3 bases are TGTGCCAGCACCTCCCTCCCCGCCGGGGAGCTGTTTTTT. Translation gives CASTSLPAGELFF.

The CDR3 reads CASSFDPATYEQYF. The CDR3 nucleotides are TGTGCCAGCAGCTTTGATCCAGCGACCTACGAGCAGTACTTC. The rearrangement links TRBV9 to TRBJ2-7, with D uncertain. Trimming took 4 bases from V and 2 from J, leaving 13 bases between them. Germline CDR1 and CDR2: SGDLS and YYNGEE. The CDR3 contains 14 residues.